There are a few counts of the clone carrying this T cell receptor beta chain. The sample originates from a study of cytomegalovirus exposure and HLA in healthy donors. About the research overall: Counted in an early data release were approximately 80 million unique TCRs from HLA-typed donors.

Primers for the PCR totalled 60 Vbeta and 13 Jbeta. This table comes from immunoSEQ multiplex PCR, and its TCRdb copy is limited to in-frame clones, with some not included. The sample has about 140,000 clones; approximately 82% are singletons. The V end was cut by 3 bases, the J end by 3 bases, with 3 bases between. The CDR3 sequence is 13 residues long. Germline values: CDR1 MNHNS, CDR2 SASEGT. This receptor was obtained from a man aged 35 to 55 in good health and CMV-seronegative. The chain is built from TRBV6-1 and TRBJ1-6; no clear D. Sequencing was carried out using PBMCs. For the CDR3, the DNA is TGTGCCAGCAGTGACAACTATAATTCACCCCTCCACTTT. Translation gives CASSDNYNSPLHF.